This T cell receptor beta chain stems from a study of quantifying T cell responses using KT2 cells. Study-wide background: cDNA was made from DNase-treated RNA using alpha and beta constant primers. Under optimum conditions, T4 ligation efficiency was estimated at more than 9.5%. The second PCR was a qPCR stopped at a predetermined fluorescence threshold. Findings of the study overall: Detection of KT2 sequences held at the lowest tested level, about one cell per 100,000 PBMC.

For this clonotype: What it binds is unknown.

The cDNA 3' end received a ligated oligonucleotide with a UMI. The first PCR ran around 4 cycles with an equimolar RC1.1 and RC1.2 beta primer mix. MiXCR, applied by TCRdb to the UMI-ligation and nested PCR reads, yields one record per CDR3 protein. The sample carries 60,000 or so distinct CDR3 sequences, about 12% recorded once. The CDR3 is made up of 11 amino acids. Per the germline V gene, CDR1 is MNHNY and CDR2 is SVGAGI (reference sequence). The chain couples TRBV6-6 to TRBJ1-2; D perhaps matches TRBD1 (5 bases). Specimen: PBMCs spiked with cells of the T cell clone KT2. This clonotype was sampled from a human donor. For the CDR3, the DNA is TGTGCTACCAAAGGGGAGAGGGGCTACACCTTC. This codes for CATKGERGYTF.